This T cell receptor (beta chain) was recovered during a study of cytomegalovirus exposure and HLA in healthy donors. Broader study findings: The classifier reportedly diagnosed cytomegalovirus status with high specificity and sensitivity.

The germline gives CDR1 MNHNS, CDR2 SASEGT. The CDR3 runs 12 residues. Trimming shortened V by 6 bases and J by 2 bases, and 6 bases separated the two germline ends. Using immunoSEQ multiplex PCR, the repertoire was profiled, and TCRdb retains in-frame clones only, with some absent. The table records some 76,000 clones, over 90% of them present only once. As regards this clone: The target antigen is unknown.

A roughly 130-subject validation cohort, separate from the roughly 680-subject first cohort, supplied the donors. This clonotype was obtained from a woman aged 18 to 35 in good health and CMV-seronegative. The chain couples TRBV6-1 to TRBJ2-3, with D maybe TRBD2 (5 bases). The sample taken for sequencing was PBMCs. The CDR3, as DNA: TGTGCCAGCAGGAGGGACACAGATACGCAGTATTTT. Its protein product is CASRRDTDTQYF.